A single T cell receptor beta chain is shown here with its context. What antigen it recognizes has not been identified. The sample holds no much larger clone one base away, and base qualities are not on file. The CDR3 spans 16 residues, from the cysteine through the phenylalanine. CDR3 DNA is the only sequence kept; it has 48 bases, read in frame from the first base. The germline V gene (reference sequence) specifies SEHNR as CDR1 and FQNEAQ as CDR2. Between the V and J ends, shortened by 5 bases and 0 bases respectively, the junction contains 16 bases. This sample is drawn from a study of cytomegalovirus exposure and HLA in healthy donors (dated by TCRdb to about 2017). Some background on the complete study: An earlier analysis of fewer than 750 of the donors reported about 280 Gb of sequence data and about 120 million unique TCR beta sequences obtained from about 179 million T cells. An earlier analysis of some 600 of the donors applied high-throughput TCR beta sequencing to assess whether each TCR beta V gene segment acted as functional or pseudogenic. High-throughput TCR immunosequencing, statistical association of individual TCRs with disease status, and machine learning were combined to predict cytomegalovirus infection status. Among some 400 genotyped donors of the cohort, an average of approximately 230,000 unique TCR beta nucleotide sequences were sequenced per donor, 15% to 20% of them non-productive. Using immunosequencing, the study profiled T cell repertoires from 640 or so subjects and related those repertoires to cytomegalovirus serostatus. The genetic ancestry cluster associated with self-reported Caucasian donors included over 80% of the approximately 430 genotyped donors. All discovery cohort repertoires had been generated using a single sequencing platform. The number of donors typed differed by locus, with about 629-630 for A, B, C, DRB1 and DQB1, around 500 for DQA1, about 610 for DPA1, and some 450 for DPB1. In a later analysis, previously published TCR beta repertoires from more than 500 donors were re-analyzed and high-resolution HLA genotyping was added so that TCR occurrence patterns could be studied. Donor age, sex, ethnicity and CMV serostatus were collected together with the repertoire data. A later genetic analysis took genome-wide SNP genotypes for about 55% of the 666 donors and used that subset as a discovery cohort. Around 300 gigabases of sequencing data and roughly 90 million unique TCR sequences were included in an early release covering 550 to 800 HLA-typed donors. HLA typing included class I and class II loci at four-digit resolution. The aim of the study was to test whether cataloging public T cell receptors could identify signatures of past pathogen exposure. In the later analysis, no new phenotypic data were used to find candidate immune exposures; instead, reliance was placed on TCR beta sequences and their occurrence across donors. In addition to the first cohort of 666 subjects, a separate validation cohort of 120 different subjects was used. Roughly 5 DR-DQ haplotypes were handled as single units for association and clustering because linkage in the cohort was strong.

Results the study describes overall, beyond this receptor: A later genetic analysis reported fewer N-insertions in productive TCRs among donors in an Asian-associated ancestry cluster than the roughly 640-donor mean. Because some donors lacked HLA typing at each locus, the association tests relied only on the typed subset. A further reported finding was that TCR beta sequences accurately predicted the HLA-A and HLA-B alleles for most subjects in the first cohort. A later genetic analysis associated a missense DCLRE1C variant with V-gene and J-gene trimming of TCR beta chains, and an independent cohort replicated the association. In vitro tests confirmed that a few of the cytomegalovirus-associated TCR beta chains recognize cytomegalovirus antigens. In a later analysis, HLA-associated TCR beta chains were found to be more clonally expanded and to have lower generation probabilities than equally common non-associated chains. Some IMGT-functional V segments, including TRBV6-2 and TRBV6-3, could not be distinguished by the 87-base-pair reads and were therefore excluded. In a later analysis, 16,951 TCR beta sequences were associated with specific HLA alleles at a false discovery rate of 0.05. In an earlier analysis of approximately 590 of the donors, most TCR beta V segments were observed in productive rearrangements about 90% or about 30% of the time, broadly matching IMGT annotations. For the cohort, immune exposure information was limited to CMV serostatus. A later analysis reported that several top co-occurrence clusters appeared linked to parvovirus B19, influenza, CMV and Epstein-Barr virus. Across donors, most TCR sequences were observed very rarely, whereas some public TCRs were present in many individuals. Linkage disequilibrium might explain the correlated functional status among segregating V segments, but an unknown experimental factor could not be ruled out. Roughly uniform sequencing depth across donors was assumed in presence/absence analyses, although this assumption may not hold. In a later analysis, TCR association rates were found to vary across HLA loci, with the most associated TCRs seen for DRB1 alleles and the fewest for HLA-C alleles. A later analysis found that most CMV-associated TCR beta chains appeared HLA-restricted, with HLA associations seemingly driven largely by CMV exposure. The classifier was reported to diagnose cytomegalovirus status with high specificity and sensitivity in both the original and validation cohorts. The sequencing pipeline was judged likely to have produced a cluster of highly shared sequence variants as a technical artifact. This cohort had only TCR beta chains sequenced, and the lack of alpha or paired-chain data limited which features could be detected. A total of 150 to 200 TCR beta chains were listed by the study as associated with cytomegalovirus. When HLA alleles, especially DR and DQ, strongly co-occurred, attributing TCR associations to individual alleles was difficult. The authors suggested that the approach could potentially be generalized to other disease states and immunological phenotypes. The earlier analysis of around 600 of the donors excluded approximately 17 rarely observed V segments, including chromosome 9 orphons, because counts were too low.

Preparation of the library involved the immunoSEQ multiplex PCR assay. For the multiplex PCR, a mixture combining 60 forward primers for TCR Vbeta segments and 13 reverse primers for TCR Jbeta segments was used. Amplification of the CDR3 region of rearranged TCR beta genes was performed with a multiplex PCR assay on genomic DNA. The amplified TCR beta libraries were sequenced on the Illumina HiSeq System as 87-base-pair reads. The published analysis was carried out like this. A later analysis tallied approximately 87 million unique TCR beta chains across the 666 repertoires, and about 10 million of those chains were shared by two or more donors. A nearest-neighbor algorithm error-corrected the raw reads and collapsed the reads into unique sequences, merging closely related sequences to remove PCR and sequencing errors. V, D and J gene segments were assigned by aligning CDR3 sequences to IMGT reference sequences. For a sequence to be retained, a match of at least six nucleotides to both a V gene segment and a J gene segment was required. A rearrangement counted as productive if the CDR3 had no stop codons and remained in frame with V and J, and every other rearrangement counted as non-productive. Following IMGT convention, CDR3 was defined as the stretch from the second conserved V-encoded cysteine to the conserved J-encoded phenylalanine. The earlier analysis of about 640 of the donors excluded any sequence lacking an unambiguous match to a single V gene segment. An earlier analysis of fewer than 650 of the donors classified V segments as functional when productive rearrangements were above 56.7% and as segregating when the standard deviation between donors was above 5%. A statistical classification framework was built for diagnosing cytomegalovirus status from the catalog of TCR beta chain sequences. In a later analysis, V and J genes were assigned by comparing TCR nucleotide sequences against IMGT/GENE-DB human TR gene sequences. Using the TCRdist pipeline, a later analysis assigned CDR3 sequences along with most-parsimonious VDJ recombination scenarios. A later analysis defined each TCR beta chain by its CDR3 amino acid sequence plus V-gene family, and excluded reads lacking a unique V-gene family. In a later analysis, 550 to 650 highly shared, low-generation-probability nucleotide sequences were removed to address suspected cross-contamination and a sequencing artifact. In a later analysis, a clonal expansion index for each public chain was calculated from normalized within-repertoire ranks of inferred template counts. A later analysis computed generation probabilities with a VDJ recombination model fitted to out-of-frame rearrangements, and checked the results against IGoR. Hypergeometric tests were used in a later analysis to score TCR-TCR, TCR-HLA and TCR-CMV co-occurrence, with a repertoire-size bias correction applied to the TCR pairs. In a later analysis, false discovery rates were estimated by permuting HLA or CMV assignments 20 times. A later analysis grouped co-occurring TCRs with DBSCAN, adding TCRdist sequence similarity when clustering within HLA-allele-positive subsets. For co-occurrence clustering, repertoires with fewer than 30,000 or more than 120,000 public chains were excluded, along with five repertoires with anomalous nucleotide sharing. The immuneACCESS repertoire file appears here via TCRdb, limited to in-frame rearrangements. These files lack a portion of the clones; in checked studies, under half of the deficit traces to unresolved V genes, and the cause of the others is not known. V and J calls and clone size are given by that table; D and trimming were obtained from the DNA. A total of about 160,000 clones appear in this sample, roughly 90% of them only once. Under 2.5% of the sample goes to the ten largest clones.

The cohort was made up of about 610 healthy bone marrow donors. At the time of sampling, all cohort members were nominally healthy, though unrecorded immune exposures were likely present. The donor was CMV seronegative and belonged to the group of 352 seronegative cohort members. Each donor provided a peripheral blood sample, and peripheral blood mononuclear cells were used for TCR beta sequencing. Genomic DNA was extracted from the blood cell samples with the Qiagen DNeasy Blood Extraction Kit. In this chain, TRBV7-9 is recombined with TRBJ1-1; a tentative D call is TRBD1 (6 bases match). This clonotype was obtained from a woman under 30 in good health and CMV-seronegative. Specimen: PBMCs. The DNA sequence follows: TGTGCCAGCAGCCCCCGATCAGGGGCTTTGAACACTGAAGCTTTCTTT. Translated, it reads CASSPRSGALNTEAFF.